The source of this T cell receptor beta chain is a study of Graves' ophthalmopathy and Graves' hyperthyroidism. Amplified TCR beta CDR3 regions were obtained using RNA transcripts as template. First-round RT-PCR relied on HTBI primers, and a second-round multiplex PCR came next. TCRdb reprocessed the multiplex PCR reads with MiXCR, giving one entry per CDR3 protein. The data contain about half a million distinct CDR3 sequences, under 15% of them singletons. The source of the PBMCs was around 10 ml of fresh peripheral blood. Germline V gene sequence: CDR1 ENHRY, CDR2 SYGVKD. The V end lost 0 bases, the J end lost 4 bases, and 12 bases lay between the germline ends. This CDR3 spans 15 amino acids.

Input material: blood. This clonotype was sampled from a woman aged 25 to 39 with Graves' ophthalmopathy. The chain employs TRBV10-3 and TRBJ1-1; D is unresolved. The CDR3 here is CAISESSGFGTEAFF. The CDR3 DNA is TGTGCCATCAGTGAGTCTAGTGGGTTCGGCACTGAAGCTTTCTTT.